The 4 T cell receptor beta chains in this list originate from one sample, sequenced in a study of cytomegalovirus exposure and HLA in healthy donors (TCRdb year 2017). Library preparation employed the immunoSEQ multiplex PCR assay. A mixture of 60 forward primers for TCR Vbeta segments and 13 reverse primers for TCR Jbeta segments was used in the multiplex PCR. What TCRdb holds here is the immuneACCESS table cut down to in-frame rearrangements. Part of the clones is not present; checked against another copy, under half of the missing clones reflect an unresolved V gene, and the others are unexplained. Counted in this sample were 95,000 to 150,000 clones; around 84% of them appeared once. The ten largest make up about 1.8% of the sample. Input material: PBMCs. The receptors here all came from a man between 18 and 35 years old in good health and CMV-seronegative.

In nucleotides, the CDR3 is TGTGCCAGCAGCTTAGTTAACAGAGTGTACAATGAGCAGTTCTTC. Amino acids: CASSLVNRVYNEQFF. V gene TRBV7-9 combines with J gene TRBJ2-1; D is uncertain. This CDR3 spans 15 amino acids. The V gene's germline CDR1 is SEHNR and CDR2 FQNEAQ (reference sequence). Trimming removed 1 base from V and 4 bases from J, with 11 bases in between.

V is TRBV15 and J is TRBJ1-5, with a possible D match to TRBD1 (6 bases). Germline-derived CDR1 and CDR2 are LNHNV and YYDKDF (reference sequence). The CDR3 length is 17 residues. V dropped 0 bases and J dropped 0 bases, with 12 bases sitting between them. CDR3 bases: TGTGCCACCAGCAGAGATCAGGGGCAGAATAGCAATCAGCCCCAGCATTTT. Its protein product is CATSRDQGQNSNQPQHF.

The CDR3 nucleotides are TGTGCCAGCAGTGACGACAGGAGCTCCTACAATGAGCAGTTCTTC. Protein: CASSDDRSSYNEQFF. The chain combines TRBV25-1 with TRBJ2-1, with D possibly matching TRBD1 (6 bases). Germline assignment: CDR1 MGHDK and CDR2 SYGVNS. Trimming took 3 bases from V and 0 from J, leaving 9 bases between them. The length of the CDR3 is 15 residues.

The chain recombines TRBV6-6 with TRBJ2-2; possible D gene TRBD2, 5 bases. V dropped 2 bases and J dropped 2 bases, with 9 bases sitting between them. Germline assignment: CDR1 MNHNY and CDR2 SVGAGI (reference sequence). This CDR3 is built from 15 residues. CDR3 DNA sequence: TGTGCCAGCAGTTACCGGGGATCTAACACCGGGGAGCTGTTTTTT. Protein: CASSYRGSNTGELFF.